These T cell receptor beta chains were read from a single sample in a study of T cells after yellow fever vaccination. MiXCR, applied by TCRdb to the 5' RACE reads, yields one record per CDR3 protein. The table lists 450,000 to 650,000 distinct CDR3 sequences, 20% to 25% of them singletons. The sample consisted of PBMCs, taken roughly 20 days after the first yellow fever vaccination. The receptors here all came from a man aged 18-30 years who received the YFV17D yellow fever vaccine. The CDR3 runs from the conserved cysteine through the conserved F or W. The order of the fields is clone size, J gene, V gene, CDR3 protein. Clone size is stated in some rows and not others, as once, few, many or a class when expanded.

few,TRBJ2-3,TRBV18,CASSPTTGLADTQYF
NA,TRBJ1-2,TRBV6-5,CASSYSSDRVGYTF
NA,TRBJ1-6,TRBV9,CASSVGVGSPLHF
NA,TRBJ1-6,TRBV12-3/TRBV12-4,CASLPPGQGQNSPLHF
NA,TRBJ1-6,TRBV10-3,CAISEKGQGSSYNSPLHF
few,TRBJ2-5,TRBV14,CASSPSAGIQETQYF
few,TRBJ2-5,TRBV12-3/TRBV12-4,CASSLRRRTQYF
few,TRBJ2-5,TRBV6-1,CASRRQGIGGTQYF
NA,TRBJ1-1,TRBV29-1,CSVPSPGGVGFTEAFF
few,TRBJ1-2,TRBV7-2,CASSLQYSPVYGYTF
few,TRBJ1-2,TRBV6-6,CASSFPGGYGYTF
NA,TRBJ1-1,TRBV5-6,CASSLQGAAGTEAFF
NA,TRBJ1-2,TRBV4-3,CASSQQMGTGYGYTF
few,TRBJ1-4,TRBV27,CASSSQTGRKLFF
few,TRBJ1-5,TRBV6-1,CASSKDRGDQPQHF
few,TRBJ2-7,TRBV7-2,CASRSRYEQYF
NA,TRBJ2-1,TRBV20-1,CSAREEGSSYNEQFF
NA,TRBJ2-4,TRBV6-1,CASSPVGLAGVRIQYF
many,TRBJ2-7,TRBV7-2,CASSPRPGQGAYEQYF
NA,TRBJ1-6,TRBV2,CASSDGQYSPLHF
NA,TRBJ2-2,TRBV12-3/TRBV12-4,CASSLAPGPTGELFF
NA,TRBJ1-4,TRBV20-1,CSAPGEPNEKLFF
NA,TRBJ2-2,TRBV28,CASSPTERANTGELFF
few,TRBJ1-6,TRBV6-5,CASSYSRSSYNSPLHF
once,TRBJ2-5,TRBV4-2,CASSQGTGTSGGETQYF
NA,TRBJ2-5,TRBV6-5,CASSYSRGTAETQYF
few,TRBJ2-5,TRBV7-2,CASSLDKGQETQYF
NA,TRBJ2-3,TRBV3-1,CASSPLRGRGWDTQYF
many,TRBJ2-1,TRBV5-1,CASRTGTGGFGNEQFF
few,TRBJ2-7,TRBV4-2,CASSQDKGGPYEQYF
few,TRBJ1-5,TRBV12-3/TRBV12-4,CASRPDRNQPQHF
NA,TRBJ2-5,TRBV28,CASSPRARETQYF
NA,TRBJ1-1,TRBV28,CASSLKREAFF
NA,TRBJ2-1,TRBV5-1,CASRRSGGAASSYNEQFF
NA,TRBJ2-2,TRBV12-3/TRBV12-4,CASAIASVNTGELFF
NA,TRBJ2-2,TRBV10-3,CTPLGQYYTGELFF
once,TRBJ2-1,TRBV18,CASGGVNEQFF
few,TRBJ1-3,TRBV6-5,CASSYGLDRMAGNTIYF
few,TRBJ2-6,TRBV7-9,CASSITGSGANVLTF
NA,TRBJ2-4,TRBV5-1,CASSLGPGSGVNIQYF
few,TRBJ1-4,TRBV12-3/TRBV12-4,CASSLNGATNEKLFF
many,TRBJ2-4,TRBV20-1,CSAAPSTVDGIQYF
NA,TRBJ1-2,TRBV27,CASRQDRDRRNGYTF
NA,TRBJ2-5,TRBV6-5,CASSYTTGAVWTQYF
NA,TRBJ1-6,TRBV6-5,CASSYSRVGDSPLHF
many,TRBJ1-1,TRBV10-3,CAITTTGGTEAFF
NA,TRBJ2-3,TRBV20-1,CSATRPLDNQDTQYF
few,TRBJ2-3,TRBV12-3/TRBV12-4,CAVGRGVTDTQYF
NA,TRBJ2-1,TRBV2,CASSGSGGPYNEQFF